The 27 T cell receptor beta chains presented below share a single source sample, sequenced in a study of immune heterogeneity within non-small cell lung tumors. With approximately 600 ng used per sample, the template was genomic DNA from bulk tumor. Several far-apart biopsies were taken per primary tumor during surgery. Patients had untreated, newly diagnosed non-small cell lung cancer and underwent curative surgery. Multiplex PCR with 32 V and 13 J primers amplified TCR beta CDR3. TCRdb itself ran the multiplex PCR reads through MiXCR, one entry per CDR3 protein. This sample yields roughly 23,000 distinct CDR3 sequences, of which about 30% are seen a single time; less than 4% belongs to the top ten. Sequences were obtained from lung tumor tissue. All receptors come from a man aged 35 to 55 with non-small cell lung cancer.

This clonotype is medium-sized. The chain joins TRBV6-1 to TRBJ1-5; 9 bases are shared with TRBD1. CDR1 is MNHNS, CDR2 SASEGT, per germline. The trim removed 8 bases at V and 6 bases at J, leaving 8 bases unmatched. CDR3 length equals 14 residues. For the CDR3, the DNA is TGTGCCAGCGACCCGGGACAGGGAGGTCAGCCCCAGCATTTT. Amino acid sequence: CASDPGQGGQPQHF.

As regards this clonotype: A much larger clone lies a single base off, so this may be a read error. The CDR3 here is CASIALRDSLNAEAFF. The CDR3 bases are TGTGCCAGCATCGCCCTGAGGGACAGCCTGAACGCTGAAGCTTTCTTT. V usage is TRBV28 and J usage is TRBJ1-1, with 7 bases matching TRBD1. CDR3 size: 16 residues. Germline V gene data show CDR1 as MDHEN and CDR2 as SYDVKM.

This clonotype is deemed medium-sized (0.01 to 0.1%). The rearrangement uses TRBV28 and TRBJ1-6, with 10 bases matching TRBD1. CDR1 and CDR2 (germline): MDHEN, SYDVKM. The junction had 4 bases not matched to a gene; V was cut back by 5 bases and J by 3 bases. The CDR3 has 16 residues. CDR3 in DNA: TGTGCCAGCAGTCCGGACAGGGGGAACTATAATTCACCCCTCCACTTT. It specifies CASSPDRGNYNSPLHF.

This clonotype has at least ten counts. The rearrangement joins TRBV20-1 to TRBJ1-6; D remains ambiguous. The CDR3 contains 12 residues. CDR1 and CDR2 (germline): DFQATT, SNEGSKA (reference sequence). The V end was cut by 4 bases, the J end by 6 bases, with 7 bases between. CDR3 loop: CSAKQPNSPLHF. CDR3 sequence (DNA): TGCAGTGCTAAACAGCCTAATTCACCCCTCCACTTT.

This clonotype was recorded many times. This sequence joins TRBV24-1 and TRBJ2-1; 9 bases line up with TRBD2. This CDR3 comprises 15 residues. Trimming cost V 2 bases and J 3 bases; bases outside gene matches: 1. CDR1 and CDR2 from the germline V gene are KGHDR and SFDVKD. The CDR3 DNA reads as TGTGCCACCAGTGATTCTAGCGGGGTCTACAATGAGCAGTTCTTC. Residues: CATSDSSGVYNEQFF.

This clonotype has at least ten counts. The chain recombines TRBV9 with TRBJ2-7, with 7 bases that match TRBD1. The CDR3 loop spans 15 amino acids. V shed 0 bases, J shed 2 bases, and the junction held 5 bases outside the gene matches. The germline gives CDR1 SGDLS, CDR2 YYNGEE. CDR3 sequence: CASSVAFGTAYEQYF. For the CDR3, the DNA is TGTGCCAGCAGCGTAGCTTTTGGGACAGCCTACGAGCAGTACTTC.

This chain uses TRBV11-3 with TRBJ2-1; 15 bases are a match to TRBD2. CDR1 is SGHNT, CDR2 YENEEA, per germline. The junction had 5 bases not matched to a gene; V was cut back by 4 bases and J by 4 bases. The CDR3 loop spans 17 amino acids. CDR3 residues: CASSSAGTSGGYNEQFF. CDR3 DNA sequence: TGTGCCAGCAGCTCGGCCGGGACTAGCGGGGGGTACAATGAGCAGTTCTTC.

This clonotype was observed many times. The CDR3 coding sequence is TGCAGTGCTCTCCCTCCTATCGGAACTGAAGCTTTCTTT. Amino acids: CSALPPIGTEAFF. The chain is built from TRBV20-1 and TRBJ1-1; no reliable D call. V lost 5 bases, J lost 5 bases, and 15 bases lay in between. This CDR3 comprises 13 residues. Germline V gene lookup returns CDR1 DFQATT and CDR2 SNEGSKA (reference sequence).

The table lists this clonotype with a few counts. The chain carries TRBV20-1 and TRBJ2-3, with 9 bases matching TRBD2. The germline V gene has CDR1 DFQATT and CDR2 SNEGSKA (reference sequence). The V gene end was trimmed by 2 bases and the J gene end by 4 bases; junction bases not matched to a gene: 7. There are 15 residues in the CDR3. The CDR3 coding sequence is TGCAGTGCTAGAACTTTAGCGGGAGTCTCAGATACGCAGTATTTT. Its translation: CSARTLAGVSDTQYF.

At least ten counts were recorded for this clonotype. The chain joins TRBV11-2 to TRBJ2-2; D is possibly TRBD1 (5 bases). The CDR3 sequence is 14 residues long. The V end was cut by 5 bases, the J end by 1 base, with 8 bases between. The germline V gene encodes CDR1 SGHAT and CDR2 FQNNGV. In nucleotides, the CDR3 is TGTGCCAGCAGCCCCCAGGGGAACACCGGGGAGCTGTTTTTT. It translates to CASSPQGNTGELFF.

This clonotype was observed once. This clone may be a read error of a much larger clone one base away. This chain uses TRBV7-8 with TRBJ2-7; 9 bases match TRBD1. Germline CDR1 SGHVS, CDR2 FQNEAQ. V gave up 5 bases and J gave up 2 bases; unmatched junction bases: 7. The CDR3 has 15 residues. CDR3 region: CASSLPGTGTYEQYF. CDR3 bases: TGTGCCAGCAGCCTACCCGGGACAGGGACCTACGAGCAGTACTTC.

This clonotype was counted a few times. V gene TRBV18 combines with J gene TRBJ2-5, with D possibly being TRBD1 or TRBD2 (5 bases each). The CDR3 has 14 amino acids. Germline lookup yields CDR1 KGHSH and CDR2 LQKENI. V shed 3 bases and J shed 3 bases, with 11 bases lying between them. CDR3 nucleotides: TGTGCCAGCTCACCGTGGGGGACGGAAGAGACCCAGTACTTC. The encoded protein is CASSPWGTEETQYF.

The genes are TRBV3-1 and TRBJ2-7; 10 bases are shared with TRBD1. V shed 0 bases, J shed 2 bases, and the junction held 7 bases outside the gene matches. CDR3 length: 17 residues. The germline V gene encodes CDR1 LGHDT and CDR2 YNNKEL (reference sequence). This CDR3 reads CASSQDGDRGPTYEQYF. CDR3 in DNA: TGTGCCAGCAGCCAAGATGGAGACAGGGGGCCAACCTACGAGCAGTACTTC.

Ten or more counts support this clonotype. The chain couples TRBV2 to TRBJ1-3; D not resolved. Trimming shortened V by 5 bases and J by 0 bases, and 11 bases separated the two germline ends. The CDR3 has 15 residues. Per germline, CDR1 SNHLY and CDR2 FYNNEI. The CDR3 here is CASSLDGISGNTIYF. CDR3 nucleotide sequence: TGTGCCAGCAGTCTTGACGGAATCTCTGGAAACACCATATATTTT.

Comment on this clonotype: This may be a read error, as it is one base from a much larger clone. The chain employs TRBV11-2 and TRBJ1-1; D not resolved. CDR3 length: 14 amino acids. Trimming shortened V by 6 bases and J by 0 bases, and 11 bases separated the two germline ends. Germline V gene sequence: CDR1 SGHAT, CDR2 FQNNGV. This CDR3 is CASSARTVNTEAFF. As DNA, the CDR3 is TGTGCCAGCAGTGCCCGGACGGTGAACACTGAAGCTTTCTTT.

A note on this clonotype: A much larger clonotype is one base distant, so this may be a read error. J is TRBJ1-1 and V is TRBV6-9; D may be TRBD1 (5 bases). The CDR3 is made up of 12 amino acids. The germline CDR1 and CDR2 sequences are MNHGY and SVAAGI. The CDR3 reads CDSSSQGRVTFF. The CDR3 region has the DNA TGTGACAGCAGTTCCCAGGGCAGGGTAACTTTCTTT.

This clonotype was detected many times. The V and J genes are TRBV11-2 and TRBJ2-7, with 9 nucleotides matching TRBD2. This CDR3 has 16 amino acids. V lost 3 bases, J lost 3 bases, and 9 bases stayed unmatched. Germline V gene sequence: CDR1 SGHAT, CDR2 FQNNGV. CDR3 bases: TGTGCCAGCAGCTTGGCCGGGACTAGCAGATACTACGAGCAGTACTTC. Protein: CASSLAGTSRYYEQYF.

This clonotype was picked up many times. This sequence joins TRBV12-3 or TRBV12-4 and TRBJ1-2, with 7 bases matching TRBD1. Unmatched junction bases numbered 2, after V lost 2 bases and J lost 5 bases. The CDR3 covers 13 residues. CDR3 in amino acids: CASSLNRGYGYTF. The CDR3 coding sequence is TGTGCCAGCAGTTTAAACAGGGGTTATGGCTACACCTTC.

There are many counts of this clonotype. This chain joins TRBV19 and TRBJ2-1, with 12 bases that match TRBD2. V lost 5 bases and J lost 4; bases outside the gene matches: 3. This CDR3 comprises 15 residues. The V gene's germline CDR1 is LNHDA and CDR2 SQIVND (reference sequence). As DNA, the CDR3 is TGTGCCAGTAGTCGGACTAGCGGGGAATACAATGAGCAGTTCTTC. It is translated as CASSRTSGEYNEQFF.

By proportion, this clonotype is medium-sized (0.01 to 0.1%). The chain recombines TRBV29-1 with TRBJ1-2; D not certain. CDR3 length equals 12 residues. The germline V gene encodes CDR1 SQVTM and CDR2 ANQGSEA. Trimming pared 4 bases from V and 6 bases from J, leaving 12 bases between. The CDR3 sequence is CSVASLRNGYTF. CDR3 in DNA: TGCAGCGTTGCGTCCCTGCGGAATGGCTACACCTTC.

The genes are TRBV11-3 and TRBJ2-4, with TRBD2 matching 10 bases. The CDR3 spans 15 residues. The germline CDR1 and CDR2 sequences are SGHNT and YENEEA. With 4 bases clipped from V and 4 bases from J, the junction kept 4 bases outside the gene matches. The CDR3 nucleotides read TGTGCCAGCAGCTCCTCACTAGCGGGGAAAAACATTCAGTACTTC. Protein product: CASSSSLAGKNIQYF. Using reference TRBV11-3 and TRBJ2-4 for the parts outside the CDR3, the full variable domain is EAGVVQSPRYKIIEKKQPVAFWCNPISGHNTLYWYLQNLGQGPELLIRYENEEAVDDSQLPKDRFSAERLKGVDSTLKIQPAELGDSAVYLCASSSSLAGKNIQYFGAGTRLSVL.

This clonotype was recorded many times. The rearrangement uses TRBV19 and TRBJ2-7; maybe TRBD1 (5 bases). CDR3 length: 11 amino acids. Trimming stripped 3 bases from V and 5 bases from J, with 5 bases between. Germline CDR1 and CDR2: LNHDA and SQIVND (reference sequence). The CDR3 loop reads CASSMGHEQYF. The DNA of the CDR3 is TGTGCCAGTAGTATGGGGCACGAGCAGTACTTC.

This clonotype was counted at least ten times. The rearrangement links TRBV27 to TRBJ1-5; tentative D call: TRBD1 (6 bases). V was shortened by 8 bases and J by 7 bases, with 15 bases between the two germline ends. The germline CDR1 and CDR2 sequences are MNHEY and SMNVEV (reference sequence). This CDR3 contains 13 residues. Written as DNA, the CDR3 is TGTGCCAGCCGGGGCGGACAGTGGCAGCCCCAGCATTTT. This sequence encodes CASRGGQWQPQHF.

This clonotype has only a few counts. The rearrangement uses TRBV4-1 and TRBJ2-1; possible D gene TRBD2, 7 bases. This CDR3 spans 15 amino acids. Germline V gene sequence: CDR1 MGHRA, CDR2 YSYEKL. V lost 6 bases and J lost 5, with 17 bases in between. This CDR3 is CASRGGGGSDNEQFF. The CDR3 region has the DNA TGCGCCAGCAGAGGGGGTGGCGGGAGTGACAATGAGCAGTTCTTC.

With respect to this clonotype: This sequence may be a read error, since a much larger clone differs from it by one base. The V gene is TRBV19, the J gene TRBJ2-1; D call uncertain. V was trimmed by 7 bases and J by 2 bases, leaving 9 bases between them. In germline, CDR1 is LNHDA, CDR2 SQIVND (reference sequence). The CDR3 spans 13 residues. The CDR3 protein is CASKGITYNEQFF. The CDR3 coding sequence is TGTGCCAGTAAGGGCATCACCTACAATGAGCAGTTCTTC.

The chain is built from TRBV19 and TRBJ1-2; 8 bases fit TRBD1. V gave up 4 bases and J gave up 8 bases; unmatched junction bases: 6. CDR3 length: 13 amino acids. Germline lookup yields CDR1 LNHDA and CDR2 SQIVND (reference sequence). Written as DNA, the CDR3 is TGTGCCAGTAGTAACCAGGGGGCAGTCGGCTACACCTTC. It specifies CASSNQGAVGYTF. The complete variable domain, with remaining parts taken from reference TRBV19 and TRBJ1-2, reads DGGITQSPKYLFRKEGQNVTLSCEQNLNHDAMYWYRQDPGQGLRLIYYSQIVNDFQKGDIAEGYSVSREKKESFPLTVTSAQKNPTAFYLCASSNQGAVGYTFGSGTRLTVV.

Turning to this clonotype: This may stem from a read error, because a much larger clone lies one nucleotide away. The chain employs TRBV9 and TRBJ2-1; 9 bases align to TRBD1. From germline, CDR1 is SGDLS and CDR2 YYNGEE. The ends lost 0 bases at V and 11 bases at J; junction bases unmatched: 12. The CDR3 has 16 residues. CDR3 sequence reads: CASSVGVGTGSNKQFF. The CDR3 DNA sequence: TGTGCCAGCAGCGTAGGTGTTGGGACAGGGTCTAATAAGCAGTTCTTC.